Below are 28 T cell receptor beta chains sequenced from a single sample in a study of blood T cell repertoires in COVID-19. Using immunoSEQ multiplex PCR, the repertoire was profiled, and TCRdb retains in-frame clones only, with some absent. This table holds 150,000 to 200,000 clones, around 85% found once. The sample comprised peripheral blood. All receptors come from a woman aged 60 to 75 with COVID-19, enrolled during active disease.

CDR3 coding DNA: TGTGCCAGTGATCCAGGGGGGTCAACCTACGAGCAGTACTTC. This gives the protein CASDPGGSTYEQYF. The V and J genes are TRBV19 and TRBJ2-7; D is possibly TRBD1 (7 bases). V shed 8 bases and J shed 2 bases, with 16 bases lying between them. Germline values: CDR1 LNHDA, CDR2 SQIVND (reference sequence). The CDR3 totals 14 residues.

This clone came up once. This sequence joins TRBV30 and TRBJ1-2; TRBD1 matches at 7 bases. Germline CDR1 and CDR2: GTSNPN and SVGIG (reference sequence). Trimming cost V 8 bases and J 8 bases; bases outside gene matches: 11. This CDR3 region has 12 residues. The CDR3, as DNA: TGTGCCCAGGGGGAACCGCTCGTGGGCTACACCTTC. Amino acid sequence: CAQGEPLVGYTF.

This clone appeared once. The chain uses TRBV7-2 and TRBJ1-3; tentatively, D is TRBD1 (6 bases). This CDR3 has 15 amino acids. V shed 3 bases and J shed 0 bases, with 9 bases lying between them. CDR1 and CDR2 (germline): SGHTA, FQGNSA. The CDR3 loop reads CASSFKTGSGNTIYF. CDR3 bases: TGTGCCAGCAGCTTCAAGACAGGCTCTGGAAACACCATATATTTT.

The CDR3 sequence is CASSPRLGQNTEAFF. CDR3 sequence (DNA): TGTGCCAGCAGCCCCCGACTCGGACAGAACACTGAAGCTTTCTTT. V and J are TRBV9 and TRBJ1-1, with a tentative D call TRBD1 (5 bases). Trimming took off 4 bases at V and 1 base at J, with 14 bases between the two ends. The CDR3 covers 15 residues. Germline V gene lookup returns CDR1 SGDLS and CDR2 YYNGEE. Combining the CDR3 with reference TRBV9 and TRBJ1-1 gives the whole variable domain DSGVTQTPKHLITATGQRVTLRCSPRSGDLSVYWYQQSLDQGLQFLIQYYNGEERAKGNILERFSAQQFPDLHSELNLSSLELGDSALYFCASSPRLGQNTEAFFGQGTRLTVV.

The genes are TRBV2 and TRBJ2-7; D gene unclear. Per the germline V gene, CDR1 is SNHLY and CDR2 is FYNNEI. V was pared by 7 bases and J by 3 bases, with 10 bases between. The CDR3 runs 12 residues. This CDR3 reads CASILGGYEQYF. The CDR3 bases are TGTGCCAGCATTCTCGGCGGCTACGAGCAGTACTTC.

This chain connects TRBV27 to TRBJ2-7; TRBD1 is a possible D gene (6 bases). V was cut by 7 bases and J by 0 bases, with 13 bases left in between. The CDR3 totals 14 residues. CDR1 and CDR2 (germline): MNHEY, SMNVEV (reference sequence). CDR3 coding DNA: TGTGCCAGCATGAGTTCGGACAGCTCCTACGAGCAGTACTTC. Protein product: CASMSSDSSYEQYF.

The genes are TRBV3-1 (or the pseudogene TRBV3-2) and TRBJ1-6; D gene uncertain. Germline CDR1 reads LGHDT; CDR2 reads YNNKEL (reference sequence). V was clipped by 1 base and J by 9 bases, with 10 bases between them. The CDR3 runs to 14 residues. The CDR3 DNA reads TGTGCCAGCAGCCAAGGGCAGTCCTCTTCACCCCTCCACTTT. Translated: CASSQGQSSSPLHF.

The CDR3 region is CASSLTGSRYGYTF. CDR3 DNA: TGTGCCAGCAGCTTAACAGGGAGCCGCTATGGCTACACCTTC. The chain recombines TRBV11-3 with TRBJ1-2, with D possibly TRBD1 on 6 matching bases. The CDR3 sequence is 14 residues long. V lost 2 bases, J lost 4 bases, and 11 bases lay in between. Germline values: CDR1 SGHNT, CDR2 YENEEA.

V gene TRBV7-8 combines with J gene TRBJ2-7, with TRBD1 as a possible D gene (7 bases). The CDR3 length is 16 residues. V lost 5 bases to trimming and J lost 0 bases, with 17 bases between them. CDR1 is SGHVS and CDR2 is FQNEAQ in the germline V gene. CDR3 sequence reads: CASSPRLEGASYEQYF. In DNA, the CDR3 is TGTGCCAGCAGCCCCCGGTTGGAGGGGGCCTCCTACGAGCAGTACTTC.

The rearrangement uses TRBV4-3 and TRBJ1-4, with D unclear. The CDR3 has 15 amino acids. Trimming stripped 1 base from V and 6 bases from J, with 12 bases between. Germline V gene lookup returns CDR1 LGHNA and CDR2 YSLEER. CDR3 DNA sequence: TGCGCCAGCAGCCAAGGAGTCCTCACCTATGAAAAACTGTTTTTT. Its protein is CASSQGVLTYEKLFF.

The chain recombines TRBV11-3 with TRBJ2-7; 10 bases align to TRBD2. This CDR3 contains 15 residues. V lost 5 bases, J lost 2 bases, and 6 bases stayed unmatched. Germline V lookup: CDR1 SGHNT, CDR2 YENEEA. CDR3 DNA sequence: TGTGCCAGCAGCCCACTAGCGGGGACTCCCTACGAGCAGTACTTC. Protein sequence: CASSPLAGTPYEQYF. The complete variable domain, with remaining parts taken from reference TRBV11-3 and TRBJ2-7, reads EAGVVQSPRYKIIEKKQPVAFWCNPISGHNTLYWYLQNLGQGPELLIRYENEEAVDDSQLPKDRFSAERLKGVDSTLKIQPAELGDSAVYLCASSPLAGTPYEQYFGPGTRLTVT.

This chain connects TRBV6-2 or TRBV6-3 to TRBJ2-1; D remains unclear. The CDR3 spans 12 residues. Trimming shortened V by 2 bases and J by 8 bases, and 7 bases separated the two germline ends. Germline CDR1 is MNHEY and CDR2 is SVGEGT. CDR3 loop: CASSYMGHEQFF. The CDR3, as DNA: TGTGCCAGCAGTTACATGGGCCATGAGCAGTTCTTC.

The rearrangement joins TRBV4-3 to TRBJ2-7; D unresolved. The germline V gene encodes CDR1 LGHNA and CDR2 YSLEER. V lost 0 bases, J lost 9 bases, and 9 bases lay in between. The CDR3 sequence is 12 residues long. As DNA, the CDR3 is TGCGCCAGCAGCCAAGAGGGTCAGCGGCAGTACTTC. Its protein is CASSQEGQRQYF.

This chain links TRBV4-1 with TRBJ1-2; D is unresolved. The CDR3 is 15 residues long. Trimming removed 0 bases at V and 5 bases at J, with 13 bases between. Germline V lookup: CDR1 MGHRA, CDR2 YSYEKL. CDR3: CASSQDPTSNYGYTF. DNA of the CDR3: TGCGCCAGCAGCCAAGATCCGACAAGCAATTATGGCTACACCTTC.

The genes are TRBV13 and TRBJ2-5, with D maybe TRBD2 (5 bases). Trimming removed 6 bases at V and 1 base at J, with 9 bases between. CDR3 length: 13 amino acids. Germline values: CDR1 PRHDT, CDR2 FYEKMQ (reference sequence). CDR3 coding DNA: TGTGCCAGCAGTCGGACTGCCCAAGAGACCCAGTACTTC. The encoded protein is CASSRTAQETQYF.

The chain employs TRBV13 and TRBJ1-1; a possible D gene is TRBD1 (6 bases). The CDR3 loop spans 16 amino acids. CDR1 and CDR2 from the germline V gene are PRHDT and FYEKMQ (reference sequence). The V end lost 4 bases, the J end lost 10 bases, and 25 bases lay between the germline ends. CDR3 loop: CASSSDRRGRSSVAFF. CDR3 DNA: TGTGCCAGCAGCTCCGACCGGCGGGGGCGAAGTTCGGTAGCTTTCTTT. Combining the CDR3 with reference TRBV13 and TRBJ1-1 gives the whole variable domain AAGVIQSPRHLIKEKRETATLKCYPIPRHDTVYWYQQGPGQDPQFLISFYEKMQSDKGSIPDRFSAQQFSDYHSELNMSSLELGDSALYFCASSSDRRGRSSVAFFGQGTRLTVV.

The CDR3 DNA reads TGTGCCAGTAGTATAAGAGGTGGAACTGAAGCTTTCTTT. Translated, it gives CASSIRGGTEAFF. The chain couples TRBV19 to TRBJ1-1; no clear D gene. V lost 2 bases, J lost 5 bases, and 9 bases lay in between. Per germline, CDR1 LNHDA and CDR2 SQIVND (reference sequence). The CDR3 is made up of 13 amino acids.

The rearrangement uses TRBV7-9 and TRBJ2-7, with 7 nucleotides matching TRBD2. This CDR3 is built from 15 residues. Losses at the gene ends were 2 bases for V and 0 bases for J; bases not matched to a gene: 4. Germline V gene data show CDR1 as SEHNR and CDR2 as FQNEAQ (reference sequence). CDR3 region: CASSLHTSDSYEQYF. The CDR3 nucleotides are TGTGCCAGCAGCTTACATACTAGCGACTCCTACGAGCAGTACTTC.

The V gene is TRBV24-1, the J gene TRBJ1-2; D gene unclear. The germline CDR1 and CDR2 sequences are KGHDR and SFDVKD. The CDR3 sequence is 15 residues long. V was clipped by 0 bases and J by 8 bases, with 15 bases between them. In DNA form, the CDR3 reads TGTGCCACCAGTGATTTGGTAGGGAGGGTCAGGGGCTACACCTTC. Amino acid sequence: CATSDLVGRVRGYTF.

This clone appeared a few times. The chain combines TRBV6-1 with TRBJ2-7, with D possibly TRBD2 on 6 matching bases. V was trimmed by 3 bases and J by 0 bases, leaving 12 bases between them. Germline V gene data show CDR1 as MNHNS and CDR2 as SASEGT. The CDR3 runs 15 residues. The CDR3 loop reads CASSDGSLFSYEQYF. Written as DNA, the CDR3 is TGTGCCAGCAGTGACGGGAGCCTCTTCTCCTACGAGCAGTACTTC.

The gene calls are TRBV3-1 (or the pseudogene TRBV3-2) and TRBJ2-4; TRBD2 matches at 10 bases. The V gene's germline CDR1 is LGHDT and CDR2 YNNKEL (reference sequence). The ends lost 4 bases at V and 3 bases at J; junction bases unmatched: 9. The CDR3 spans 17 residues. The DNA for the CDR3 is TGTGCCAGCAGCCCCACTCTAGCGGGAGTTGGCAAAAACATTCAGTACTTC. Residues: CASSPTLAGVGKNIQYF.

The V call is TRBV19, the J call TRBJ2-5; 7 bases line up with TRBD1. The CDR3 runs 17 residues. The V and J ends lost 5 bases and 5 bases, in that order; junction bases with no gene match: 17. Looked up from germline, CDR1 is LNHDA and CDR2 is SQIVND (reference sequence). Written as DNA, the CDR3 is TGTGCCAGTAGTCCAGGGCGAGGACAGGCGACCTCGGAGACCCAGTACTTC. Its protein is CASSPGRGQATSETQYF.

The chain has TRBV25-1 and TRBJ1-4; TRBD1 might be the D (5 bases). The CDR3 runs 13 residues. V lost 1 base to trimming and J lost 7 bases, with 7 bases between them. The V gene's germline CDR1 is MGHDK and CDR2 SYGVNS. As DNA, the CDR3 is TGTGCCAGCAGTGAATTTACAGGTGAAAAACTGTTTTTT. Its protein product is CASSEFTGEKLFF. Together with reference TRBV25-1 and TRBJ1-4, the CDR3 gives the full variable domain: EADIYQTPRYLVIGTGKKITLECSQTMGHDKMYWYQQDPGMELHLIHYSYGVNSTEKGDLSSESTVSRIRTEHFPLTLESARPSHTSQYLCASSEFTGEKLFFGSGTQLSVL.

The chain couples TRBV18 to TRBJ1-5; a possible D gene is TRBD1 (6 bases). The germline gives CDR1 KGHSH, CDR2 LQKENI. This CDR3 is 14 amino acids long. The V gene lost 4 bases and the J gene lost 2 bases, with 9 bases spanning the gap. CDR3 sequence (DNA): TGTGCCAGCTCACACAGGGACCGCAATCAGCCCCAGCATTTT. Protein product: CASSHRDRNQPQHF.

This clone occurred once. The V and J genes are TRBV3-1 (or the pseudogene TRBV3-2) and TRBJ2-7; 7 nucleotides align to TRBD1. The CDR3 has 14 amino acids. J lost 1 base, V lost 6 bases, and 6 bases had no gene match. From germline, CDR1 is LGHDT and CDR2 YNNKEL (reference sequence). The CDR3 loop reads CASRPTGKSYEQYF. The CDR3 DNA is TGTGCCAGCAGGCCGACAGGGAAGTCCTACGAGCAGTACTTC.

The chain combines TRBV24-1 with TRBJ2-5; 10 nucleotides match TRBD2. Losses at the gene ends were 2 bases for V and 5 bases for J; bases not matched to a gene: 7. The CDR3 loop spans 16 amino acids. The germline V gene encodes CDR1 KGHDR and CDR2 SFDVKD. Here the CDR3 DNA reads TGTGCCACCAGTGATTGGAGCGGGAGGGCCGGTGAGACCCAGTACTTC. It specifies CATSDWSGRAGETQYF.

The chain combines TRBV6-5 with TRBJ1-1; maybe TRBD1 (5 bases). V was clipped by 1 base and J by 6 bases, with 12 bases between them. The CDR3 is 14 residues long. Germline V gene sequence: CDR1 MNHEY, CDR2 SVGAGI. CDR3 loop: CASSYLGRGAEAFF. The CDR3 nucleotides are TGTGCCAGCAGTTACTTGGGGCGAGGAGCTGAAGCTTTCTTT.

This rearrangement joins TRBV21-1 to TRBJ2-1; the D call of TRBD2 is as the table states it, not checked on the DNA. TRBV21-1 is a recognized pseudogene. This CDR3 region has 17 residues. CDR3 nucleotides: TGTGCCAGCAGCAAACCATCTAGCGGGCAAGTCTACAATGAGCAGTTCTTC. This codes for CASSKPSSGQVYNEQFF.